The rows below give T cell receptor beta chains drawn from one sample of a study of cytomegalovirus exposure and HLA in healthy donors. Clones were sequenced by immunoSEQ multiplex PCR, and TCRdb holds only the in-frame ones, with some missing. The repertoire holds roughly 98,000 clones, with about 78% as singletons. Sequences were obtained from PBMCs. All receptors come from a man aged 35-49 years in good health and CMV-seronegative. CDR3s include the opening cysteine and the closing phenylalanine or tryptophan. Fields, in order: clone size, J gene, V gene, D gene, CDR3 length, CDR3 DNA, CDR3 protein. D genes are given only for firm matches. Rows give clone size only sometimes, using once, few, many, or a class for an expanded clone.

size: few
J: TRBJ1-5
V: TRBV6-6
D: TRBD1
length: 15
DNA: TGTGCCAGCAGTGGCCGACAGGGGGAGAATCAGCCCCAGCATTTT
CDR3: CASSGRQGENQPQHF

size: NA
J: TRBJ1-5
V: TRBV6-1
D: NA
length: 16
DNA: TGTGCCAGCAGTGAAACGGGATTGTGGAGCAATCAGCCCCAGCATTTT
CDR3: CASSETGLWSNQPQHF

size: NA
J: TRBJ1-6
V: TRBV5-1
D: NA
length: 15
DNA: TGCGCCAGCAGCTTGGCCCAGGGCTTGGGTTCACCCCTCCACTTT
CDR3: CASSLAQGLGSPLHF

size: NA
J: TRBJ2-2
V: TRBV28
D: TRBD2
length: 15
DNA: TGTGCCAGCAGGGGTCTAGCGGGCGTCACCGGGGAGCTGTTTTTT
CDR3: CASRGLAGVTGELFF

size: NA
J: TRBJ1-3
V: TRBV6-4
D: NA
length: 13
DNA: TGTGCCAGTGAGGGTTCGGGTGGAAACACCATATATTTT
CDR3: CASEGSGGNTIYF

size: NA
J: TRBJ1-2
V: TRBV19
D: NA
length: 12
DNA: TGTGCCAGTAGTAATTGGGCAGTTGGCTACACCTTC
CDR3: CASSNWAVGYTF

size: NA
J: TRBJ2-7
V: TRBV5-6
D: NA
length: 15
DNA: TGTGCCAGCAGCTTGGCCAGGGGAATGCCCAACGAGCAGTACTTC
CDR3: CASSLARGMPNEQYF

size: NA
J: TRBJ2-5
V: TRBV9
D: NA
length: 16
DNA: TGTGCCAGCAGCGTAGGGGAGCGGGTTTCAGCGGAGACCCAGTACTTC
CDR3: CASSVGERVSAETQYF

size: NA
J: TRBJ2-2
V: TRBV5-1
D: NA
length: 14
DNA: TGCGCCAGCAGTCAGGGTACGAACGCCGGGGAGCTGTTTTTT
CDR3: CASSQGTNAGELFF

size: NA
J: TRBJ2-5
V: TRBV7-9
D: TRBD1
length: 13
DNA: TGTGCCAGCAGCCTGGGACAGGGAGAGACCCAGTACTTC
CDR3: CASSLGQGETQYF

size: NA
J: TRBJ2-1
V: TRBV30
D: TRBD2
length: 14
DNA: TGTGCCTTTCGGACTAGCGACACCTACAATGAGCAGTTCTTC
CDR3: CAFRTSDTYNEQFF

size: NA
J: TRBJ1-3
V: TRBV6-1
D: NA
length: 13
DNA: TGTGCCAGCCAGACAGAACCTGGAAACACCATATATTTT
CDR3: CASQTEPGNTIYF

size: NA
J: TRBJ1-5
V: TRBV7-2
D: NA
length: 13
DNA: TGTGCCAGCAGCTTAGATCCGGGGCAGCCCCAGCATTTT
CDR3: CASSLDPGQPQHF

size: few
J: TRBJ2-3
V: TRBV2
D: TRBD2
length: 14
DNA: TGTGCCAGCAGTGGGACTAGCGGGAGAGATACGCAGTATTTT
CDR3: CASSGTSGRDTQYF

size: NA
J: TRBJ1-2
V: TRBV13
D: TRBD1
length: 15
DNA: TGTGCCAGCAGCCTAGCGGGACAGGGAATCGATGGCTACACCTTC
CDR3: CASSLAGQGIDGYTF

size: NA
J: TRBJ1-5
V: TRBV4-2
D: NA
length: 13
DNA: TGTGCCAGCAGCCAAGACCGGGGACAGCCCCAGCATTTT
CDR3: CASSQDRGQPQHF

size: few
J: TRBJ2-7
V: TRBV28
D: NA
length: 13
DNA: TGTGCCAGCAGTTTAGTGGACAACTACGAGCAGTACTTC
CDR3: CASSLVDNYEQYF

size: NA
J: TRBJ1-3
V: TRBV28
D: NA
length: 14
DNA: TGTGCCAGCAGTTTTGCAGGGCTTGGAAACACCATATATTTT
CDR3: CASSFAGLGNTIYF

size: NA
J: TRBJ2-5
V: TRBV2
D: NA
length: 11
DNA: TGTGCCAGCAGCAACCAAGAGACCCAGTACTTC
CDR3: CASSNQETQYF

size: NA
J: TRBJ2-1
V: TRBV10-1
D: NA
length: 14
DNA: TGCGCCAGCAGTGAGTCTCTGAGGGTCAATGAGCAGTTCTTC
CDR3: CASSESLRVNEQFF

size: NA
J: TRBJ1-2
V: TRBV2
D: NA
length: 11
DNA: TGTGCCAGCAGTTTAAACTATGGCTACACCTTC
CDR3: CASSLNYGYTF

size: NA
J: TRBJ2-7
V: TRBV5-1
D: NA
length: 13
DNA: TGCGCCAGCAGCCTTACTACCTCCTACGAGCAGTACTTC
CDR3: CASSLTTSYEQYF

size: few
J: TRBJ2-1
V: TRBV28
D: TRBD2
length: 17
DNA: TGTGCCAGCACGGGAAGCGGGACTACAAGCTCCTACAATGAGCAGTTCTTC
CDR3: CASTGSGTTSSYNEQFF

size: NA
J: TRBJ2-3
V: TRBV9
D: TRBD2
length: 17
DNA: TGTGCCAGCAGCGTAGGGGGGACTAGCGGGGGGGCGGATACGCAGTATTTT
CDR3: CASSVGGTSGGADTQYF

size: NA
J: TRBJ2-1
V: TRBV9
D: TRBD1
length: 15
DNA: TGTGCCAGCAGCAACCGGGACAGCTCCTACAATGAGCAGTTCTTC
CDR3: CASSNRDSSYNEQFF

size: once
J: TRBJ2-1
V: TRBV7-9
D: NA
length: 16
DNA: TGTGCCAGCAGCCCACCCCAAGGTGGGCCCCCGGCGGAGCAGTTCTTC
CDR3: CASSPPQGGPPAEQFF

size: few
J: TRBJ2-7
V: TRBV10-3
D: TRBD1
length: 15
DNA: TGTGCCATCAGAGGTACAGGGGTGCGGACATACGAGCAGTACTTC
CDR3: CAIRGTGVRTYEQYF

size: NA
J: TRBJ1-4
V: TRBV5-8
D: NA
length: 15
DNA: TGTGCCAGCAGCTTGGGTAGCGGACATAATGAAAAACTGTTTTTT
CDR3: CASSLGSGHNEKLFF

size: NA
J: TRBJ1-5
V: TRBV5-1
D: NA
length: 15
DNA: TGCGCCACCAGCATGGGGGGGGGAGATGATCAGCCCCAGCATTTT
CDR3: CATSMGGGDDQPQHF

size: NA
J: TRBJ2-7
V: TRBV2
D: TRBD2
length: 15
DNA: TGTGCCAGCAGCGGACCCGGGACTAGGTCCTACGAGCAGTACTTC
CDR3: CASSGPGTRSYEQYF

size: NA
J: TRBJ2-1
V: TRBV6-1
D: TRBD2
length: 17
DNA: TGTGCCAGCAGTGAAGCTCGCGGGAGGGCCATAGACAATGAGCAGTTCTTC
CDR3: CASSEARGRAIDNEQFF

size: once
J: TRBJ2-2
V: TRBV2
D: TRBD1
length: 15
DNA: TGTGCCAGCAGTGAACGGGCAGGGGGCATCGGGGAGCTGTTTTTT
CDR3: CASSERAGGIGELFF

size: NA
J: TRBJ2-7
V: TRBV28
D: TRBD1
length: 14
DNA: TGTGCCAGCAGCAAGACAGGGGCCGGACGCGAGCAGTACTTC
CDR3: CASSKTGAGREQYF

size: NA
J: TRBJ2-5
V: TRBV27
D: TRBD2
length: 15
DNA: TGTGCCAGCAGTTTACGTCTAGCGGGAGAGCCGGCCCAGTACTTC
CDR3: CASSLRLAGEPAQYF

size: NA
J: TRBJ2-7
V: TRBV28
D: TRBD2
length: 14
DNA: TGTGCCAGCAGGGGAGCGGGAGTCTACTACGAGCAGTACTTC
CDR3: CASRGAGVYYEQYF

size: NA
J: TRBJ1-2
V: TRBV19
D: TRBD1
length: 15
DNA: TGTGCCAGTAGTCCCGGGACAGGGGGTGACTATGGCTACACCTTC
CDR3: CASSPGTGGDYGYTF

size: NA
J: TRBJ1-2
V: TRBV19
D: TRBD1
length: 15
DNA: TGTGCCAGTAGTTGGGACAGGTCCGGAAGCTATGGCTACACCTTC
CDR3: CASSWDRSGSYGYTF

size: NA
J: TRBJ2-1
V: TRBV6-5
D: NA
length: 12
DNA: TGTGCCAGCAGTCCCCAGGGTAATGAGCAGTTCTTC
CDR3: CASSPQGNEQFF

size: NA
J: TRBJ2-1
V: TRBV7-6
D: TRBD2
length: 13
DNA: TGTGCCAGCAGCTTAATTGGCGGGAGACCGCAGTTCTTC
CDR3: CASSLIGGRPQFF

size: NA
J: TRBJ1-2
V: TRBV6-1
D: TRBD1
length: 16
DNA: TGTGCCAGCAGTGAAGACAGGGGAAGGTCTAACTATGGCTACACCTTC
CDR3: CASSEDRGRSNYGYTF

size: once
J: TRBJ1-2
V: TRBV19
D: NA
length: 12
DNA: TGTGCCAGTAGGGTCCTCCCGGATGGCTACACCTTC
CDR3: CASRVLPDGYTF

size: NA
J: TRBJ1-6
V: TRBV6-1
D: NA
length: 12
DNA: TGTGCCAGCAGTGAACTACAGGGTTCCCTCCACTTT
CDR3: CASSELQGSLHF

size: NA
J: TRBJ1-2
V: TRBV18
D: NA
length: 15
DNA: TGTGCCAGCTCACCAGGGCAGCCGGGAACCTATGGCTACACCTTC
CDR3: CASSPGQPGTYGYTF

size: few
J: TRBJ2-3
V: TRBV28
D: TRBD2
length: 14
DNA: TGTGCCAGCAGTACTAGCGGGAGAACAGATACGCAGTATTTT
CDR3: CASSTSGRTDTQYF

size: NA
J: TRBJ2-3
V: TRBV30
D: TRBD2
length: 15
DNA: TGTGCCTGGAGTCCGGGACTAGCGAGCACAGATACGCAGTATTTT
CDR3: CAWSPGLASTDTQYF

size: NA
J: TRBJ2-2
V: TRBV30
D: NA
length: 13
DNA: TGTGCCTGGAGTTTGGGGGGCACCGGGGAGCTGTTTTTT
CDR3: CAWSLGGTGELFF

size: NA
J: TRBJ2-3
V: TRBV5-1
D: TRBD2
length: 17
DNA: TGCGCCAGCAGCTCAACCGGGACTAGCGGGAGGGGCGATACGCAGTATTTT
CDR3: CASSSTGTSGRGDTQYF

size: NA
J: TRBJ2-1
V: TRBV9
D: NA
length: 15
DNA: TGTGCCAGCAGCGTAGAACATACAACCCTCCATGAGCAGTTCTTC
CDR3: CASSVEHTTLHEQFF

size: NA
J: TRBJ2-3
V: TRBV5-4
D: TRBD2
length: 15
DNA: TGTGCCAGCAGAAGAGCGGGAGGGCTCACAGATACGCAGTATTTT
CDR3: CASRRAGGLTDTQYF

size: NA
J: TRBJ1-5
V: TRBV7-9
D: TRBD1
length: 17
DNA: TGTGCCAGCAGCTTAGAGACCGGTGGGACAGGGAATCAGCCCCAGCATTTT
CDR3: CASSLETGGTGNQPQHF